This TCR beta chain was sequenced in a study of Ad26.COV2.S vaccination and SARS-CoV-2 variants. Study as a whole: Ad26.COV2.S arm of COV1001 included the donor.

CDR1 and CDR2 (germline): SGHTA, FQGNSA. The CDR3 has 14 residues. V was clipped by 3 bases and J by 5 bases, with 8 bases between them. Produced via immunoSEQ multiplex PCR; TCRdb's table is partial and in-frame only. The repertoire includes about 680,000 clones, 89% of them detected once, and about 1.5% sits in the top ten. Regarding treatment: roughly 20 received Ad26.COV2.S at low or high dose, single or two shots; five or six received placebo; per-sample allocation not given. Following the first vaccine or placebo injection, samples were taken on day 63. In the vaccine, an Ad26 vector expressed the SARS-CoV-2 spike of the Wuhan strain.

This TCR derives from a person between 18 and 65 years old who received the Ad26.COV2.S COVID-19 vaccine or a placebo. The specimen comprised peripheral blood, sampled in a trial of Ad26.COV2.S vaccine versus placebo. The V call is TRBV7-2, the J call TRBJ1-6; D remains unclear. CDR3 sequence reads: CASSFGSNNSPLHF. The CDR3 bases are TGTGCCAGCAGCTTCGGCAGTAATAATTCACCCCTCCACTTT.